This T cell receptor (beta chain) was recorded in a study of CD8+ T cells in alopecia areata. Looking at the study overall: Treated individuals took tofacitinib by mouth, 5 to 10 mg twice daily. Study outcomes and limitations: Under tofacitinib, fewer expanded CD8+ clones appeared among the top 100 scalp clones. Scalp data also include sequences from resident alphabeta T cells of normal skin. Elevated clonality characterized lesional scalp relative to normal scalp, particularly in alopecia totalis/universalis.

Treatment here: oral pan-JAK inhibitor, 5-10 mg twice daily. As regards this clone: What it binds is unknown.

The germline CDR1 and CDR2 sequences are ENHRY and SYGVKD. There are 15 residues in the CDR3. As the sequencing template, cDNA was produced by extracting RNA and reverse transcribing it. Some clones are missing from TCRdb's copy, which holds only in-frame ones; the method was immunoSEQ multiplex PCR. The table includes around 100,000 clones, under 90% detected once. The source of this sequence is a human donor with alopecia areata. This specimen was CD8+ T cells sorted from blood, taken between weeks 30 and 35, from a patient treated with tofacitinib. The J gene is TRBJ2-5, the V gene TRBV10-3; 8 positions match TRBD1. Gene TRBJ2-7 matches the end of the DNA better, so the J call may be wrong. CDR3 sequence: CAISESGQGAIEQYF. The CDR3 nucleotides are TGTGCCATCAGTGAGTCTGGTCAGGGGGCGATCGAGCAGTACTTC.